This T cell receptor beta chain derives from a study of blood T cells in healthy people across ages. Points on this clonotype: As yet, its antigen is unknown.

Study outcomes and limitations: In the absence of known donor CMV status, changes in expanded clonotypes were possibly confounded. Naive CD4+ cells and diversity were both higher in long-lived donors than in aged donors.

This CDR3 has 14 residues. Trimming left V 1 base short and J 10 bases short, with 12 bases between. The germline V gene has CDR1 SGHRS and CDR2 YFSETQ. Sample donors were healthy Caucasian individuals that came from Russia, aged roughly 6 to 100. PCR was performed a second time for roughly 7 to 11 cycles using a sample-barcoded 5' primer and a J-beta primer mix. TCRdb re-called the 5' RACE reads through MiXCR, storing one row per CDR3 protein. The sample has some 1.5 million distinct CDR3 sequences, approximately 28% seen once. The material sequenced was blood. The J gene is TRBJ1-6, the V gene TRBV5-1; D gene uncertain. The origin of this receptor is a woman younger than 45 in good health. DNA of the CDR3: TGCGCCAGCAGCTTGTATGGGAATAGCTCACCCCTCCACTTT. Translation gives CASSLYGNSSPLHF. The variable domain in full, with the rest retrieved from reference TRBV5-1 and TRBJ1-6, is KAGVTQTPRYLIKTRGQQVTLSCSPISGHRSVSWYQQTPGQGLQFLFEYFSETQRNKGNFPGRFSGRQFSNSRSEMNVSTLELGDSALYLCASSLYGNSSPLHFGNGTRLTVT.